Below are 21 T cell receptor beta chains sequenced from a single sample in a study of T-cell reconstitution after alpha-beta-depleted transplantation in children. Preparation of the TCRbeta library used unique molecular identifiers. One entry per CDR3 protein results from TCRdb running MiXCR on the PCR reads. The sample lists around 300,000 distinct CDR3 sequences; roughly 9.1% were seen once. Sequenced here: PBMCs, sampled before TCRalphabeta/CD19-depleted stem cell transplant. The receptor source for this set is a boy less than two years old with acute myeloid leukemia, due to receive a stem cell transplant.

Points on this clonotype: This is likely a read error, given that the CDR3 carries no conserved phenylalanine or tryptophan at its end. The J gene is TRBJ2-3, the V gene TRBV5-1; TRBD2 matches 11 bases. CDR1 and CDR2 (germline): SGHRS, YFSETQ. The CDR3 has 17 amino acids. The J segment lost 0 bases and the V segment lost 0 bases, leaving 3 bases of the junction unmatched. The CDR3 loop is CASSLVTSGASTDTQYI. The DNA of the CDR3 is TGCGCCAGCAGCTTGGTGACTAGCGGGGCAAGCACAGATACGCAGTATATT.

This clonotype came up many times. The chain links TRBV7-2 to TRBJ2-7; 13 bases line up with TRBD2. Germline trimming cut 4 bases from V and 6 bases from J; bases unmatched to any gene: 3. This CDR3 is 14 amino acids long. In germline, CDR1 is SGHTA, CDR2 FQGNSA. CDR3 protein: CASSSRLAGGEQYF. CDR3 DNA: TGTGCCAGCAGCTCTCGACTAGCGGGAGGCGAGCAGTACTTC.

There are many counts of this clonotype. The chain links TRBV12-3 or TRBV12-4 to TRBJ2-7, with D maybe TRBD2 (6 bases). The CDR3 extends over 14 amino acids. V was pared by 5 bases and J by 3 bases, with 14 bases between. The CDR3 region is CASSPIGGIYEQYF. In DNA, the CDR3 is TGTGCCAGCAGTCCCATTGGAGGGATCTACGAGCAGTACTTC.

At least ten counts were recorded for this clonotype. V is TRBV4-1 and J is TRBJ2-4; D possibly matches TRBD1 or TRBD2 (5 bases each). The CDR3 is 16 residues long. The V end was cut by 1 base, the J end by 6 bases, with 16 bases between. CDR1 and CDR2 from the germline V gene are MGHRA and YSYEKL. CDR3 DNA: TGCGCCAGCAGCCAAGGGGGCGTAACTAGGGGAAACATTCAGTACTTC. It yields the protein CASSQGGVTRGNIQYF.

V usage is TRBV7-9 and J usage is TRBJ2-1; 8 nucleotides line up with TRBD2. V dropped 4 bases and J dropped 4; count of bases not matched to a gene: 6. This CDR3 spans 15 amino acids. Germline V gives CDR1 SEHNR, CDR2 FQNEAQ (reference sequence). The CDR3 loop is CASSSRLAHYNEQFF. CDR3 DNA sequence: TGTGCCAGCAGCTCTCGACTAGCGCATTACAATGAGCAGTTCTTC.

This clonotype has more than one count but fewer than ten. The chain recombines TRBV3-1 with TRBJ1-3, with D hard to call. CDR3 size: 15 residues. V was pared by 4 bases and J by 1 base, with 11 bases between. Germline loops: CDR1 LGHDT, CDR2 YNNKEL (reference sequence). CDR3 region: CASSLVSGSGNTIYF. Written as DNA, the CDR3 is TGTGCCAGCAGCCTCGTGAGTGGGTCTGGAAACACCATATATTTT.

This rearrangement joins TRBV5-1 to TRBJ2-1; 8 nucleotides agree with TRBD2. Unmatched junction bases numbered 11, after V lost 2 bases and J lost 4 bases. Germline loops: CDR1 SGHRS, CDR2 YFSETQ. This CDR3 spans 17 amino acids. CDR3 protein: CASSLLLRLAGYNEQFF. CDR3 bases: TGCGCCAGCAGCTTACTTTTACGGCTAGCGGGTTACAATGAGCAGTTCTTC.

Points on this clonotype: The junction does not match germline at one end; this may be a read error. This chain connects TRBV7-3 to TRBJ2-1; D gene uncertain. The CDR3 runs to 18 residues. Looked up from germline, CDR1 is SGHTA and CDR2 is FQGTGA. The CDR3 bases are TGTCCCAGCAGCTTACACCTAGGTTTCTCCTCCTCCTACAATGAGCAGTTCTTC. It specifies CPSSLHLGFSSSYNEQFF.

This clonotype was seen repeatedly, ten times or more. This rearrangement joins TRBV20-1 to TRBJ2-7; tentatively, D is TRBD1 (7 bases). The CDR3 length is 14 residues. The germline V gene encodes CDR1 DFQATT and CDR2 SNEGSKA (reference sequence). The V gene lost 6 bases and the J gene lost 5 bases, with 20 bases spanning the gap. The CDR3 here is CSATDRRGRNEQYF. CDR3 nucleotides: TGCAGTGCCACGGACAGGAGGGGGCGGAACGAGCAGTACTTC.

This clonotype was recorded at least ten times. The rearrangement joins TRBV15 to TRBJ2-3, with 8 bases identical to TRBD1. Germline V gene lookup returns CDR1 LNHNV and CDR2 YYDKDF (reference sequence). The CDR3 spans 16 residues. Losses at the gene ends were 0 bases for V and 6 bases for J; bases not matched to a gene: 8. CDR3 loop: CATSRDRGPWGDTQYF. The CDR3 region has the DNA TGTGCCACCAGCAGAGACAGGGGGCCGTGGGGTGATACGCAGTATTTT.

This clonotype is labeled as medium-sized. This rearrangement joins TRBV12-3 or TRBV12-4 to TRBJ2-1; no clear D gene. There are 14 residues in the CDR3. V was pared by 8 bases and J by 6 bases, with 17 bases between. CDR3 amino acids: CASRPIQRSNEQFF. Here the CDR3 DNA reads TGTGCCAGCCGCCCTATCCAACGCAGCAATGAGCAGTTCTTC.

This clonotype was observed a few times. Germline and junction disagree at one end, which may indicate a read error. The CDR3 reads CPSSWDSHNEQFF. The CDR3 nucleotides read TGTCCCAGCAGCTGGGACAGCCACAATGAGCAGTTCTTC. V and J are TRBV7-2 and TRBJ2-1; TRBD1 matches at 7 bases. Germline lookup yields CDR1 SGHTA and CDR2 FQGNSA. This CDR3 is built from 13 residues. The whole variable domain, filled in from reference TRBV7-2 and TRBJ2-1, reads GAGVSQSPSNKVTEKGKDVELRCDPISGHTALYWYRQSLGQGLEFLIYFQGNSAPDKSGLPSDRFSAERTGGSVSTLTIQRTQQEDSAVYLCPSSWDSHNEQFFGPGTRLTVL.

This clonotype was recorded many times. The chain recombines TRBV5-5 with TRBJ2-3; 9 bases map to TRBD2. Trimming at V came to 2 bases and at J to 3 bases, leaving 1 base not matched to a gene. Germline V gene sequence: CDR1 SGHKS, CDR2 YYEKEE (reference sequence). The CDR3 is made up of 14 amino acids. The CDR3: CASSFLAGTDTQYF. The CDR3 DNA follows: TGTGCCAGCAGCTTTCTAGCGGGGACAGATACGCAGTATTTT.

This clonotype was seen a handful of times. The chain links TRBV15 to TRBJ2-5; possible D gene TRBD1, 5 bases. CDR3 length equals 15 residues. Germline values: CDR1 LNHNV, CDR2 YYDKDF (reference sequence). The V gene lost 1 base and the J gene lost 6 bases, with 15 bases spanning the gap. Here the CDR3 reads CATSRGGQGRQTQYF. The CDR3 DNA is TGTGCCACCAGCAGAGGGGGTCAGGGAAGACAGACCCAGTACTTC.

This clonotype was counted ten times or more. CDR3 amino acids: CATSRDSGRVDEQYF. DNA for the CDR3: TGTGCCACCAGCAGAGATTCCGGGAGGGTCGACGAGCAGTACTTC. The chain is built from TRBV15 and TRBJ2-7, with 8 positions matching TRBD2. V trimming: 0 bases; J trimming: 5 bases; junction bases outside the gene matches: 6. Germline lookup yields CDR1 LNHNV and CDR2 YYDKDF (reference sequence). The length of the CDR3 is 15 residues.

This clonotype was detected many times. This chain links TRBV5-1 with TRBJ1-1; 7 nucleotides agree with TRBD1. The ends lost 0 bases at V and 4 bases at J; junction bases unmatched: 3. CDR3 length: 14 residues. Looked up from germline, CDR1 is SGHRS and CDR2 is YFSETQ. The CDR3 here is CASSLDPGGTEAFF. As DNA, the CDR3 is TGCGCCAGCAGCTTGGACCCAGGGGGCACTGAAGCTTTCTTT.

This rearrangement joins TRBV20-1 to TRBJ2-7, with D tentatively TRBD1 (6 bases). The germline V and J ends were trimmed by 3 bases and 9 bases, with 21 bases remaining between them. Per germline, CDR1 DFQATT and CDR2 SNEGSKA (reference sequence). The CDR3 has 14 amino acids. The CDR3 reads CSASRTRDIGRQYF. Here the CDR3 DNA reads TGCAGTGCTAGCCGAACCCGGGACATCGGACGGCAGTACTTC.

This clonotype was seen many times. The chain combines TRBV7-3 with TRBJ2-7; D is unresolved. Trimming took off 11 bases at V and 1 base at J, with 18 bases between the two ends. Germline CDR1 SGHTA, CDR2 FQGTGA. The CDR3 runs 14 residues. CDR3 loop: CAPVAVALSYEQYF. The CDR3 coding sequence is TGTGCCCCGGTGGCAGTAGCTTTATCCTACGAGCAGTACTTC.

This clonotype was picked up many times. The chain links TRBV7-9 to TRBJ2-5, with D possibly TRBD2 on 6 matching bases. Per the germline V gene, CDR1 is SEHNR and CDR2 is FQNEAQ (reference sequence). This CDR3 spans 12 amino acids. Between the trimmed V and J ends, which lost 5 bases and 6 bases, there was a span of 10 bases. The DNA for the CDR3 is TGTGCCAGCAGCGGAGGGGCAAAGACCCAGTACTTC. This translates into CASSGGAKTQYF.

There are many counts of this clonotype. The rearrangement joins TRBV7-6 to TRBJ1-4, with D unresolved. The length of the CDR3 is 15 residues. The germline CDR1 and CDR2 sequences are SGHVS and FNYEAQ. V was trimmed by 1 base and J by 4 bases, leaving 10 bases between them. CDR3 bases: TGTGCCAGCAGCTTAGAACCGTTATATAATGAAAAACTGTTTTTT. Its translation is CASSLEPLYNEKLFF.

There are many counts of this clonotype. The chain couples TRBV20-1 to TRBJ2-4, with TRBD1 as a possible D gene (5 bases). V shed 3 bases and J shed 3 bases, with 12 bases lying between them. This CDR3 comprises 14 residues. Germline CDR1 DFQATT, CDR2 SNEGSKA (reference sequence). Written as DNA, the CDR3 is TGCAGTGCTAGTAGGGGTCAGGGCAAAAACATTCAGTACTTC. It yields the protein CSASRGQGKNIQYF.